The rows below give T cell receptor beta chains drawn from one sample of a study of T cell changes during pregnancy in multiple sclerosis. Assay: immunoSEQ multiplex PCR; the TCRdb copy retains only in-frame clones and omits some. The sample includes about 75,000 clones, around nine tenths of them seen just once. Sequencing used CD4+ T cells from peripheral blood mononuclear cells, obtained before pregnancy. These receptor sequences come from a female donor with multiple sclerosis, enrolled in a pregnancy study. CDR3s include the opening cysteine and the closing phenylalanine or tryptophan.

v_gene	j_gene	CDR3aa
TRBV5-1	TRBJ2-7	CASRPSQRDSSYEQYF
TRBV6-6	TRBJ2-7	CASSHKRGTYEQYF
TRBV19	TRBJ2-5	CASGKTGIPSPSQETQYF
TRBV7-9	TRBJ1-2	CASRPREGPNYGYTF
TRBV5-5	TRBJ2-6	CASSLVPGQGSGANVLTF
TRBV28	TRBJ2-1	CASGLAGQYNEQFF
TRBV15	TRBJ1-5	CATTHRGNQPQHF
TRBV28	TRBJ2-5	CASTHALARETQYF
TRBV4-1	TRBJ2-2	CASSRRQDANTGELFF
TRBV28	TRBJ2-1	CASSFRGNEQFF
TRBV4-3	TRBJ2-3	CASSVQGAIGTDTQYF
TRBV2	TRBJ2-1	CASSPFDRDNNEQFF
TRBV6-5	TRBJ2-1	CASSYASPFYNEQFF
TRBV6-6	TRBJ1-6	CASSYRGQEGNSPLHF
TRBV15	TRBJ2-3	CATSRATVDTQYF
TRBV5-1	TRBJ2-5	CASSSRASSGSGTQYF
TRBV7-9	TRBJ2-7	CASSSWTGGWEQYF
TRBV19	TRBJ2-6	CASRPDRPLSGANVLTF
TRBV5-1	TRBJ2-3	CASSLDSTGGTQYF
TRBV9	TRBJ2-5	CASSPQIPGLQETQYF
TRBV7-3	TRBJ2-1	CASRLLSGGYNEQFF
TRBV18	TRBJ2-7	CASSPSITGGYEQYF
TRBV7-9	TRBJ1-5	CASSSGTGGGQPQHF
TRBV30	TRBJ2-5	CAWSDYRTRKETQYF
TRBV11-3	TRBJ2-3	CASSLAGTPDTQYF
TRBV7-9	TRBJ1-1	CASSLAKLGRNTEAFF
TRBV4-3	TRBJ2-7	CASSLGTQNSYEQYF
TRBV28	TRBJ1-2	CASRRQDSNYGYTF
TRBV5-6	TRBJ1-4	CASSLGSNEKLFF
TRBV7-9	TRBJ1-1	CASSLFTGANTEAFF
TRBV28	TRBJ1-5	CASNAPGQGNQPQHF
TRBV11-3	TRBJ2-7	CASSISPDSVAYEQYF
TRBV28	TRBJ1-4	CASRLRGGQQGEKLFF
TRBV6-1	TRBJ2-7	CAGQGAYEQYF
TRBV9	TRBJ1-3	CASSMTVSGNTIYF
TRBV7-9	TRBJ2-7	CASSLSRTEQYF
TRBV7-2	TRBJ1-2	CASSLRGDGYTF
TRBV28	TRBJ2-7	CASSFPPEQYF
TRBV15	TRBJ1-5	CATSRDLTGGSNQPQHF
TRBV28	TRBJ1-5	CASSSGFYSNQPQHF
TRBV7-9	TRBJ1-6	CASSLGSSYNSPLHF
TRBV7-8	TRBJ1-5	CASSVGQGRQPQHF
TRBV19	TRBJ2-3	CASSIRYPTDTQYF
TRBV11-3	TRBJ2-1	CASSRGQLNEQFF
TRBV6-4	TRBJ1-5	CASSVESNQPQHF
TRBV4-2	TRBJ1-5	CASSPGDRISISNQPQHF
TRBV30	TRBJ1-4	CAWSDGREKLFF
TRBV14	TRBJ1-1	CASSQSRDRAKNTEAFF
TRBV7-3	TRBJ2-7	CASSLMGIRANEQYF
TRBV9	TRBJ2-1	CASSPRGRDEQFF
TRBV5-1	TRBJ1-2	CASSPGQGGSYGYTF